What follows describes a single T cell receptor beta chain. TCRdb called the PCR reads again in MiXCR, with one record for every CDR3 protein. The table records about half a million distinct CDR3 sequences, approximately 25% of them present only once. The data originate from a study of molecular identifiers for immune sequencing clone quantification. CDR3 length: 15 residues. V lost 0 bases and J lost 13; bases outside the gene matches: 14. The germline gives CDR1 SGDLS, CDR2 YYNGEE. The chain recombines TRBV9 with TRBJ2-5; 8 nucleotides align to TRBD2. This receptor was taken from a human donor in good health. Some libraries in this study had Jurkat cell RNA spiked in. Sample: naive CD8+ T cells from blood, with Jurkat cell RNA spiked in. Subset noted: FACS-sorted CD8+CD4-CCR7+CD45RA+ naive T cells. CDR3 amino acids: CASSVGGGPHAPPYF. CDR3 nucleotide sequence: TGTGCCAGCAGCGTAGGCGGGGGGCCCCACGCGCCCCCGTACTTC. The entire variable domain, with the rest obtained from reference TRBV9 and TRBJ2-5, is as follows: DSGVTQTPKHLITATGQRVTLRCSPRSGDLSVYWYQQSLDQGLQFLIQYYNGEERAKGNILERFSAQQFPDLHSELNLSSLELGDSALYFCASSVGGGPHAPPYFGPGTRLLVL.